This T cell receptor (beta chain) was recovered during a study of regulatory T cells in long-lasting Graves disease. The study's findings and limits: Patients with persistent Graves' had lower TCR diversity than newly diagnosed patients.

The time point is: newly diagnosed GD, antithyroid drugs for less than 3 months. Scientists built the TCR library using RNA that was extracted from PBMCs. This clonotype was seen only a few times. The antigen is unknown. Relying on iRepertoire HTBI primers and Arm-PCR of CDR3 regions, the team built TCR beta libraries. TCRdb processed the multiplex PCR reads anew with MiXCR; each CDR3 protein has one entry. This sample has more than 300,000 distinct CDR3 sequences, with around 16% found just once. The sample also formed part of further work on T cells in Graves' hyperthyroidism and ophthalmopathy. That paper notes: Investigators excluded patients with uncontrolled infection, other autoimmune disease, pregnancy or lactation. Researchers ran a first-round RT-PCR on the TCR CDR3 using the HTBI primer set.

The source was peripheral blood mononuclear cells (PBMCs), collected at new diagnosis, from a patient treated with antithyroid drugs. The receptor was derived from a woman between 18 and 29 years old with Graves disease.

CDR3 residues: CASSYSSGDTEAFF. CDR3 bases: TGTGCCAGCAGTTATAGTTCTGGAGACACTGAAGCTTTCTTT. This chain links TRBV6-5 with TRBJ1-1; D gene unclear. CDR1 is MNHEY and CDR2 is SVGAGI in the germline V gene. The CDR3 extends over 14 amino acids. The germline V and J ends were trimmed by 3 bases and 3 bases, with 11 bases remaining between them.